The clone carrying this T cell receptor (beta chain) has more than one count but fewer than ten. The antigen is undetermined. The sample comes from a study of human T cells and chemical hapten exposure. Study findings and constraints: Relative to controls, expanded TCRs formed significantly more large CDR3 similarity clusters.

Time point reported: pre-sensitization, week 0. Treatment indicated: therapeutic diphenylcyclopropenone sensitization with weekly scalp DPC. From the RACE reads, TCRdb called clonotypes with MiXCR, one entry per CDR3 protein. The sample gives under 300,000 distinct CDR3 sequences, 8.6% of which show up once; 2% to 2.5% is in the top ten. V was cut by 1 base and J by 11 bases, with 17 bases left in between. There are 14 residues in the CDR3. Germline CDR1 reads SGHTA; CDR2 reads FQGNSA. The chain employs TRBV7-2 and TRBJ1-1; D not certain. The sample in question was whole blood, obtained in connection with sensitization to the hapten diphenylcyclopropenone (DPC). The TCR was taken from a woman aged 40 to 50 with alopecia areata. Some clones in this sample may be carry-over from other donors' samples. In nucleotides, the CDR3 is TGTGCCAGCAGCTTAGGGGCGGAGTGGGCGACGGCTTTCTTT. This translates into CASSLGAEWATAFF.